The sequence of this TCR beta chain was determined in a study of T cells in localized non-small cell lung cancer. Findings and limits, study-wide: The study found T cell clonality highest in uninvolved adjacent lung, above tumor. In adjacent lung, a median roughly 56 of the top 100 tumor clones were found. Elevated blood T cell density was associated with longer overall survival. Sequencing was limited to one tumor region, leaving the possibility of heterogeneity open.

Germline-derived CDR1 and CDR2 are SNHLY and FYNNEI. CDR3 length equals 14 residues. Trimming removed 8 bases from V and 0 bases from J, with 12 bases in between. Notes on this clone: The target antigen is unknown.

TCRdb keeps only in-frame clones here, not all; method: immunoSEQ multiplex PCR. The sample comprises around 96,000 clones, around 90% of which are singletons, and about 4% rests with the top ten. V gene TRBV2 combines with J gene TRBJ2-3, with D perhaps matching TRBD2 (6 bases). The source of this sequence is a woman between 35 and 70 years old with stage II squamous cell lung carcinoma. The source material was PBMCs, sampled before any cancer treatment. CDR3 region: CASGRGTSTDTQYF. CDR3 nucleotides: TGTGCCAGCGGGAGAGGGACTAGCACAGATACGCAGTATTTT. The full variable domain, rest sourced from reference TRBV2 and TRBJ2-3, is EPEVTQTPSHQVTQMGQEVILRCVPISNHLYFYWYRQILGQKVEFLVSFYNNEISEKSEIFDDQFSVERPDGSNFTLKIRSTKLEDSAMYFCASGRGTSTDTQYFGPGTRLTVL.